This is a list of T cell receptor beta chains from one sample in a study of cytomegalovirus exposure and HLA in healthy donors. Measured with immunoSEQ multiplex PCR; TCRdb has only the in-frame clones, and not every one. In the table there are 90,000 to 100,000 clones, 78% of which are singletons. Material for sequencing was PBMCs. The source of these receptors is a middle-aged woman in good health and CMV-seronegative. The conserved cysteine and the conserved F or W are not part of the CDR3 here. Fields, in order: V gene, J gene, CDR3 protein.

TRBV9	TRBJ2-1	ASSVALQREVYNEQF
TRBV9	TRBJ2-1	ASREGTGEDEQF
TRBV28	TRBJ1-5	ASSSNRGPSNQPQH
TRBV19	TRBJ1-6	ASSWRGQPNSPLH
TRBV20-1	TRBJ2-5	SAPSPSGQY
TRBV4-3	TRBJ1-4	ASSQEPGLNEKLF
TRBV2	TRBJ1-2	ASRITGHYGYT
TRBV6-1	TRBJ2-2	ASREFTGELF
TRBV6-1	TRBJ2-3	ASRQGARGTDTQY
TRBV6-1	TRBJ2-1	ASSPTDRDNNEQF
TRBV6-5	TRBJ1-4	ATRGQGATNEKLF
TRBV19	TRBJ1-2	ASISREAIRGYT
TRBV12-1	TRBJ2-6	ASSFARGRSGANVLT
TRBV29-1	TRBJ1-1	SVRAGFTEAF
TRBV28	TRBJ2-3	ASTPPGDTQY
TRBV9	TRBJ2-4	ASSVSLAGGSGNIQY
TRBV7-9	TRBJ1-2	ASSEKQGSGGYT
TRBV5-6	TRBJ2-1	ASRLNNEQF
TRBV5-4	TRBJ1-2	ASSTGDRGLEGYT
TRBV29-1	TRBJ2-1	SVGASGGRYNEQF
TRBV14	TRBJ2-6	ASSRSGSGANVLT
TRBV5-1	TRBJ2-7	ASSPLSGTGSRKQY
TRBV11-2	TRBJ1-1	ASSLGTGSEAF
TRBV5-6	TRBJ1-1	ASSLIAGSAEAF
TRBV19	TRBJ1-2	ASSSALTGERANYGYT
TRBV29-1	TRBJ2-7	SVSPGQGAYEQY
TRBV7-9	TRBJ2-7	ASSLSGTGDEQY
TRBV5-1	TRBJ1-1	ASSLTAMNTEAF
TRBV7-3	TRBJ1-4	ASSLNGGGQEKLF
TRBV18	TRBJ1-1	ASSPTGGLNTEAF
TRBV6-1	TRBJ2-7	ASSEKTLGVDRAAYEQY
TRBV19	TRBJ1-5	ASSNRPGAQPQH
TRBV6-5	TRBJ2-7	ASSMTGPYEQY
TRBV9	TRBJ2-3	ASSAGLDTQY
TRBV7-6	TRBJ2-1	ASSPAGYNEQF
TRBV6-1	TRBJ2-2	ASRPSTGQRELF
TRBV7-2	TRBJ2-1	ASSYNSGNEQF
TRBV10-3	TRBJ2-7	AISSPLAGDYEQY
TRBV10-3	TRBJ2-7	AITPGQGASEQY
TRBV6-1	TRBJ1-5	ASSAAEVGNQPQH
TRBV19	TRBJ1-5	ASRDTGTGVLLSNQPQH
TRBV4-1	TRBJ1-6	ASSRQGYNSPLH
TRBV4-3	TRBJ1-1	ASSQETGWNTEAF
TRBV7-9	TRBJ1-2	ASTPTGGVGGYT
TRBV7-3	TRBJ2-2	ASSRDGRDTGELF
TRBV6-5	TRBJ1-1	AISTGLMNTEAF
TRBV5-1	TRBJ2-3	ASSYEGGRDTQY
TRBV25-1	TRBJ2-6	ASSDPDRAGANVLT
TRBV28	TRBJ1-1	ASRTGRTEAF
TRBV10-3	TRBJ1-1	AISGQGGDTEAF
TRBV28	TRBJ1-2	ASSVMTGSGYT
TRBV28	TRBJ1-2	ASSPGTGDGYT
TRBV29-1	TRBJ2-1	SAHMGRGNEQF
TRBV6-6	TRBJ2-5	ASSPRQGGGTQY
TRBV20-1	TRBJ1-2	SARTGGGYT
TRBV5-1	TRBJ1-6	ASSFGRENSPLH
TRBV2	TRBJ2-3	ASTPRY
TRBV29-1	TRBJ1-2	SVEGSIEFYGYT
TRBV20-1	TRBJ2-5	SARDEAPRY